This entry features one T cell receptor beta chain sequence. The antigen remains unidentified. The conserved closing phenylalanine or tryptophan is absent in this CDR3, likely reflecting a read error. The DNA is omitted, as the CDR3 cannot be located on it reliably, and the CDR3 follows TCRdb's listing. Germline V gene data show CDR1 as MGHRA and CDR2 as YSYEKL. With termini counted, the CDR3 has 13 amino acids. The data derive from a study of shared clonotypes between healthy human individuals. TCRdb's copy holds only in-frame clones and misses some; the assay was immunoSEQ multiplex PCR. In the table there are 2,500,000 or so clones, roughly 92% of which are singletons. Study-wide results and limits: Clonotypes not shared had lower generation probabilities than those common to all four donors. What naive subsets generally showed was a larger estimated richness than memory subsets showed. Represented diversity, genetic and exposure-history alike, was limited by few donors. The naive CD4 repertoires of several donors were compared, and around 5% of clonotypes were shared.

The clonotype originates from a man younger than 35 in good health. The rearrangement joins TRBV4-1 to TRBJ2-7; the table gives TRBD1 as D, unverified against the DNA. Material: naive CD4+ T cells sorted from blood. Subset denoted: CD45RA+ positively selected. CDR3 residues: CASSQAYLGTERN.